Presented here are 26 T cell receptor beta chains from one specimen sequenced in a study of shared clonotypes between healthy human individuals. Here immunoSEQ multiplex PCR was the method, and the copy in TCRdb shows in-frame clones only, minus some. The sample yields millions of clones, around 94% seen once. The material sequenced was naive CD4+ T cells sorted from blood. The subset was: CD45RA+ positively selected. These receptors were collected from a man aged 18 to 30 in good health.

The chain has TRBV5-6 and TRBJ1-2; D ambiguous. V gave up 4 bases and J gave up 4 bases, with 14 bases separating them. CDR1 is SGHDT and CDR2 is YYEEEE in the germline V gene. The CDR3 length is 14 residues. CDR3 DNA sequence: TGTGCCAGCAGCCAGGACGCGCAGTTCTATGGCTACACCTTC. It is translated as CASSQDAQFYGYTF.

V and J are TRBV20-1 and TRBJ2-7; D is possibly TRBD2 (7 bases). V lost 8 bases, J lost 2 bases, and 10 bases lay in between. Germline CDR1 DFQATT, CDR2 SNEGSKA (reference sequence). The CDR3 contains 11 residues. Written as DNA, the CDR3 is TGCAGTAGCGGGGACACCTACGAGCAGTACTTC. Encoded protein: CSSGDTYEQYF.

The chain is built from TRBV14 and TRBJ1-4; 10 nucleotides agree with TRBD1. Germline V gene sequence: CDR1 SGHDN, CDR2 FVKESK. J was trimmed by 5 bases and V by 9 bases; bases with no gene match: 9. The CDR3 totals 15 residues. In nucleotides, the CDR3 is TGTGCCAGGGGACAGGGGTTAAGGGAGAATGAAAAACTGTTTTTT. Translated: CARGQGLRENEKLFF.

The chain has TRBV10-1 and TRBJ2-3; 9 nucleotides align to TRBD1. The CDR3 runs to 15 residues. Trimming at V came to 3 bases and at J to 4 bases, leaving 5 bases not matched to a gene. Germline V CDR1 and CDR2: WNHNN, SYGVQD (reference sequence). The DNA of the CDR3 is TGCGCCAGCAGTGACGGCGGGACAGGGTCAGATACGCAGTATTTT. This encodes CASSDGGTGSDTQYF.

V is TRBV18 and J is TRBJ2-2; D ambiguous. This CDR3 region has 14 residues. V lost 6 bases to trimming and J lost 6 bases, with 14 bases between them. Germline V gene lookup returns CDR1 KGHSH and CDR2 LQKENI. The CDR3 DNA reads as TGTGCCAGCTCCTTGGCTGTCGCGGCCGGGGAGCTGTTTTTT. Protein sequence: CASSLAVAAGELFF.

The V and J genes are TRBV6-5 and TRBJ1-1; tentatively, D is TRBD1 (6 bases). V was shortened by 4 bases and J by 5 bases, with 17 bases between the two germline ends. Germline assignment: CDR1 MNHEY and CDR2 SVGAGI. The CDR3 has 15 amino acids. In DNA form, the CDR3 reads TGTGCCAGCAGTTGGGACGGGCAGGGGAGGACTGAAGCTTTCTTT. As protein: CASSWDGQGRTEAFF.

The chain uses TRBV20-1 and TRBJ1-2; the match to TRBD1 covers 8 bases. From germline, CDR1 is DFQATT and CDR2 SNEGSKA (reference sequence). This CDR3 has 11 amino acids. The V gene end was trimmed by 5 bases and the J gene end by 9 bases; junction bases not matched to a gene: 5. The DNA for the CDR3 is TGCAGTGCTTCACAGGGGGGCAGCTACACCTTC. Its translation: CSASQGGSYTF.

This chain connects TRBV28 to TRBJ1-2; 9 nucleotides match TRBD1. Germline CDR1 reads MDHEN; CDR2 reads SYDVKM. The CDR3 length is 16 residues. Trimming cost V 6 bases and J 7 bases; bases outside gene matches: 15. The CDR3 loop is CASRPTNRGQWSGYTF. The CDR3 bases are TGTGCCAGCAGACCTACGAACAGGGGGCAATGGAGTGGCTACACCTTC.

The chain carries TRBV11-1 and TRBJ2-7, with 11 bases that match TRBD2. CDR1 is SGHAT and CDR2 is FQDESV in the germline V gene (reference sequence). This CDR3 comprises 14 residues. Trimming took 3 bases from V and 3 from J; bases not matched to a gene: 1. This CDR3 reads CASSLGTSGYEQYF. CDR3 nucleotide sequence: TGTGCCAGCAGCTTGGGGACTAGCGGCTACGAGCAGTACTTC.

The chain links TRBV5-1 to TRBJ2-5, with TRBD2 identical over 8 bases. Losses at the gene ends were 4 bases for V and 5 bases for J; bases not matched to a gene: 7. The germline gives CDR1 SGHRS, CDR2 YFSETQ. This CDR3 has 14 amino acids. The CDR3 sequence: CASSQGLAGETQYF. Written as DNA, the CDR3 is TGCGCCAGCAGCCAAGGACTAGCTGGGGAGACCCAGTACTTC.

The J gene is TRBJ1-6, the V gene TRBV27; D remains unclear. This CDR3 region has 16 residues. V was trimmed by 0 bases and J by 6 bases, leaving 12 bases between them. Germline-derived CDR1 and CDR2 are MNHEY and SMNVEV (reference sequence). The DNA for the CDR3 is TGTGCCAGCAGTTTATCGGGGAACAGTGCTAATTCACCCCTCCACTTT. It encodes CASSLSGNSANSPLHF.

The chain carries TRBV27 and TRBJ2-7, with TRBD1 identical over 9 bases. J lost 6 bases, V lost 6 bases, and 15 bases had no gene match. The CDR3 loop spans 16 amino acids. Germline CDR1 reads MNHEY; CDR2 reads SMNVEV (reference sequence). CDR3 nucleotides: TGTGCCAGCAGAAACATCACCGGGACAGGGCGACTCGAGCAGTACTTC. The encoded protein is CASRNITGTGRLEQYF.

A word on this clone: This CDR3 is also generated by other DNA sequences in the sample. The CDR3 sequence is CASSELYNEQFF. In DNA form, the CDR3 reads TGTGCCAGCAGTGAACTCTACAATGAGCAGTTCTTC. This chain joins TRBV6-1 and TRBJ2-1; no definite D call. The germline V and J ends were trimmed by 2 bases and 3 bases, with 2 bases remaining between them. The CDR3 extends over 12 amino acids. Germline assignment: CDR1 MNHNS and CDR2 SASEGT.

CDR3 DNA: TGTGCCAGTAGTCAACTAGCGTTAGAGACCCAGTACTTC. As protein: CASSQLALETQYF. The J gene is TRBJ2-5, the V gene TRBV19; 7 bases are shared with TRBD2. Germline CDR1 and CDR2: LNHDA and SQIVND (reference sequence). The CDR3 sequence is 13 residues long. The junction had 4 bases not matched to a gene; V was cut back by 5 bases and J by 4 bases.

This clone was found a few times. In the same sample, other DNA sequences code for this CDR3. This sequence joins TRBV4-3 and TRBJ2-7; TRBD2 matches at 11 bases. CDR1 is LGHNA and CDR2 is YSLEER in the germline V gene. The CDR3 sequence is 15 residues long. With V trimmed by 1 base and J by 2 bases, 1 base remained unmatched. CDR3 protein: CASSQGLAGTYEQYF. DNA of the CDR3: TGCGCCAGCAGCCAAGGACTAGCGGGGACCTACGAGCAGTACTTC.

The V and J genes are TRBV6-6 and TRBJ2-1; D is unclear. The CDR3 has 16 amino acids. V lost 6 bases, J lost 0 bases, and 15 bases lay in between. Per the germline V gene, CDR1 is MNHNY and CDR2 is SVGAGI (reference sequence). In nucleotides, the CDR3 is TGTGCCAGCAGACTGAGGACGGGCAGCTCCTACAATGAGCAGTTCTTC. This translates into CASRLRTGSSYNEQFF.

The rearrangement uses TRBV6-1 and TRBJ1-1, with 7 positions matching TRBD1. The CDR3 is made up of 14 amino acids. Germline V gene lookup returns CDR1 MNHNS and CDR2 SASEGT. Trimming cost V 3 bases and J 6 bases; bases outside gene matches: 7. CDR3 sequence reads: CASSETGFTPEAFF. Here the CDR3 DNA reads TGTGCCAGCAGTGAGACAGGGTTTACCCCTGAAGCTTTCTTT.

This sequence joins TRBV19 and TRBJ2-7, with 13 positions matching TRBD2. The CDR3 consists of 18 residues. V lost 1 base, J lost 2 bases, and 8 bases stayed unmatched. The V gene's germline CDR1 is LNHDA and CDR2 SQIVND (reference sequence). CDR3 amino acids: CASSIAIPGLAGPYEQYF. CDR3 bases: TGTGCCAGTAGTATAGCTATACCGGGACTAGCGGGACCCTACGAGCAGTACTTC.

This chain links TRBV5-4 with TRBJ1-2, with D unresolved. Germline CDR1 is SGHNT and CDR2 is YYREEE (reference sequence). V lost 0 bases to trimming and J lost 5 bases, with 14 bases between them. There are 15 residues in the CDR3. CDR3: CASSLAAADDYGYTF. CDR3 bases: TGTGCCAGCAGCTTGGCCGCGGCAGATGATTATGGCTACACCTTC.

The chain is built from TRBV9 and TRBJ2-5; D may be TRBD1 (6 bases). The CDR3 is 14 amino acids. Trimming pared 2 bases from V and 5 bases from J, leaving 13 bases between. Germline lookup yields CDR1 SGDLS and CDR2 YYNGEE. CDR3 amino acids: CASSVEQGMETQYF. The CDR3 DNA sequence: TGTGCCAGCAGCGTGGAGCAGGGGATGGAGACCCAGTACTTC.

The chain recombines TRBV6-6 with TRBJ2-3, with 9 bases that match TRBD2. CDR1 MNHNY and CDR2 SVGAGI come from the germline V gene (reference sequence). This CDR3 region has 16 residues. With 0 bases clipped from V and 5 bases from J, the junction kept 6 bases outside the gene matches. As DNA, the CDR3 is TGTGCCAGCAGTTACTCGGGTGCGGGGGGGTTAGATACGCAGTATTTT. It translates to CASSYSGAGGLDTQYF.

The chain recombines TRBV5-1 with TRBJ2-7; D is unresolved. The CDR3 spans 13 residues. The germline V gene has CDR1 SGHRS and CDR2 YFSETQ. The ends were cut back, 0 bases at V and 6 bases at J, with 10 bases in the middle. In nucleotides, the CDR3 is TGCGCCAGCAGCTTGGGGGCCCCTTCCGAGCAGTACTTC. Protein sequence: CASSLGAPSEQYF.

This chain links TRBV25-1 with TRBJ2-7; the D gene is possibly TRBD2 (6 bases). The germline V gene has CDR1 MGHDK and CDR2 SYGVNS. The germline V and J ends were trimmed by 2 bases and 5 bases, with 16 bases remaining between them. CDR3 length: 15 residues. CDR3 nucleotides: TGTGCCAGCAGTGAAAGTAAAGGGAGGCTGGACGAGCAGTACTTC. It is translated as CASSESKGRLDEQYF.

The V and J genes are TRBV30 and TRBJ2-2, with D tentatively TRBD1 (5 bases). Germline-derived CDR1 and CDR2 are GTSNPN and SVGIG (reference sequence). This CDR3 spans 13 amino acids. Deletions cut 4 bases from V and 6 bases from J, with 12 bases between. This CDR3 is CAWTNQGSGELFF. In DNA form, the CDR3 reads TGTGCCTGGACCAATCAGGGATCCGGGGAGCTGTTTTTT. Looking up the rest from reference TRBV30 and TRBJ2-2 gives the full variable domain: SQTIHQWPATLVQPVGSPLSLECTVEGTSNPNLYWYRQAAGRGLQLLFYSVGIGQISSEVPQNLSASRPQDRQFILSSKKLLLSDSGFYLCAWTNQGSGELFFGEGSRLTVL.

V is TRBV7-2 and J is TRBJ2-1; D possibly corresponds to TRBD2 (6 bases). Germline V gives CDR1 SGHTA, CDR2 FQGNSA. Between the trimmed V and J ends, which lost 2 bases and 0 bases, there was a span of 14 bases. This CDR3 is built from 17 residues. CDR3 amino acids: CASSLKAGTSSYNEQFF. The CDR3 coding sequence is TGTGCCAGCAGCTTAAAGGCGGGGACGAGCTCCTACAATGAGCAGTTCTTC.

The chain joins TRBV2 to TRBJ2-7, with a weak D call TRBD1 (6 bases). Germline-derived CDR1 and CDR2 are SNHLY and FYNNEI. V shed 2 bases and J shed 5 bases, with 13 bases lying between them. The CDR3 runs to 14 residues. In DNA, the CDR3 is TGTGCCAGCAGTGAAACACAGGGATTCAACGAGCAGTACTTC. Protein sequence: CASSETQGFNEQYF.